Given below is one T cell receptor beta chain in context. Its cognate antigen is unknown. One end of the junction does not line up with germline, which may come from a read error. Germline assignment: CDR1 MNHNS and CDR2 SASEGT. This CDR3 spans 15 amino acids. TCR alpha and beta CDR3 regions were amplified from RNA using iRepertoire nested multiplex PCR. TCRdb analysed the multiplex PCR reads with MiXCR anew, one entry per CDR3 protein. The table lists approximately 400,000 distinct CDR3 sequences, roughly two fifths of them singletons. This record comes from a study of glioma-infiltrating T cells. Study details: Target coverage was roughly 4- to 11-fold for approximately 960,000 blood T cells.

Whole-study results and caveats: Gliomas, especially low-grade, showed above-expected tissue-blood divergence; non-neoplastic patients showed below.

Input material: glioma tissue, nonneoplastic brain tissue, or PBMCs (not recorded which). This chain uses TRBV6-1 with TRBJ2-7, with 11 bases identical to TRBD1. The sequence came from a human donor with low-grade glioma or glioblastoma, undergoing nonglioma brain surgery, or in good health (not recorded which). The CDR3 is CAISPGQGGTYEQYF. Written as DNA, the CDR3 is TGTGCCATCAGTCCGGGACAGGGGGGAACCTACGAGCAGTACTTC.